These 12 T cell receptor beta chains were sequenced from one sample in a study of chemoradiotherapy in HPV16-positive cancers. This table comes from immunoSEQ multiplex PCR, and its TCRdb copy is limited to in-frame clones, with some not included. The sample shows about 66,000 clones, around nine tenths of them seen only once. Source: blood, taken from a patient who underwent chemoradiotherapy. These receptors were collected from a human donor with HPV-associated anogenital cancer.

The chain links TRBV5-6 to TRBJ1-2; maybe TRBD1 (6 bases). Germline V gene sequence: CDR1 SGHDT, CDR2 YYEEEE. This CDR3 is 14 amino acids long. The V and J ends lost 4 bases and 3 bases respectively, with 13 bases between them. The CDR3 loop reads CASSKQGGDYGYTF. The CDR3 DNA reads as TGTGCCAGCAGCAAACAGGGAGGGGACTATGGCTACACCTTC.

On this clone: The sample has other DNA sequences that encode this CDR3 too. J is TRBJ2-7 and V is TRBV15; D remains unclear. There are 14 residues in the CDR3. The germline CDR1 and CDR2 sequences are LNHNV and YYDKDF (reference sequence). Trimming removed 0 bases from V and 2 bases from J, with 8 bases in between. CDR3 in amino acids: CATSRDRGPYEQYF. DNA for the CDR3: TGTGCCACCAGCAGAGATCGAGGCCCCTACGAGCAGTACTTC.

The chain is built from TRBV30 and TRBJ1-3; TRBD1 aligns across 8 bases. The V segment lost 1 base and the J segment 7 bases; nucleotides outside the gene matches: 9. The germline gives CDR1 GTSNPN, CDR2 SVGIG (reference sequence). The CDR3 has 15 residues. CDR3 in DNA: TGTGCCTGGAGTGCCCACAGGGGGAGTGGGAACACCATATATTTT. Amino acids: CAWSAHRGSGNTIYF. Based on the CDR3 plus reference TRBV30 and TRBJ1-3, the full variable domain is SQTIHQWPATLVQPVGSPLSLECTVEGTSNPNLYWYRQAAGRGLQLLFYSVGIGQISSEVPQNLSASRPQDRQFILSSKKLLLSDSGFYLCAWSAHRGSGNTIYFGEGSWLTVV.

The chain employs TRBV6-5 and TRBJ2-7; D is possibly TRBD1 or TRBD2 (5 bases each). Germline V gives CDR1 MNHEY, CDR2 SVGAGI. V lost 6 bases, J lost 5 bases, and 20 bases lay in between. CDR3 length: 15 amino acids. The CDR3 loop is CASSRTGLGRDEQYF. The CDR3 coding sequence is TGTGCCAGCAGCCGGACGGGGCTGGGAAGGGACGAGCAGTACTTC.

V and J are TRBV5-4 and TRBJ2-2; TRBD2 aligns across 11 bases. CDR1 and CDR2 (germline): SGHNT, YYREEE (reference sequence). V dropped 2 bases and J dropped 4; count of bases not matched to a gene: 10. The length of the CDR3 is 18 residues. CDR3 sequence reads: CASSLAGTSGRRTGELFF. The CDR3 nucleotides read TGTGCCAGCAGCTTAGCCGGGACTAGCGGTCGACGCACCGGGGAGCTGTTTTTT.

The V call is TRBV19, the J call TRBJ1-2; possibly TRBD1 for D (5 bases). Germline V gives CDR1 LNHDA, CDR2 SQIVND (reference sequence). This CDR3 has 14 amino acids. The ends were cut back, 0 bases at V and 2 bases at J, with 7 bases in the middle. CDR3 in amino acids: CASSIDAGNYGYTF. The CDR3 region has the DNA TGTGCCAGTAGTATAGACGCAGGGAACTATGGCTACACCTTC.

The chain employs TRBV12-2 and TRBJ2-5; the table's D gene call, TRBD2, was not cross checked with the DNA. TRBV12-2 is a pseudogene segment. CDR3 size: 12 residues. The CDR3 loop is CASRFHPRTQYF. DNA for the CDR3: TGTGCAAGTCGCTTCCATCCGAGGACCCAGTACTTC.

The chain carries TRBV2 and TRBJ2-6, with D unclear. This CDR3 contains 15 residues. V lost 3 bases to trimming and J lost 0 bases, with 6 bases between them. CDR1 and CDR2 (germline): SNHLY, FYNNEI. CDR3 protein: CASSDSYSGANVLTF. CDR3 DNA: TGTGCCAGCAGTGACAGTTACTCTGGGGCCAACGTCCTGACTTTC.

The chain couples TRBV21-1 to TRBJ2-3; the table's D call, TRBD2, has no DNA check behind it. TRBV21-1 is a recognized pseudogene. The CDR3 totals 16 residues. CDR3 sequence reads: CASSKECASGGGTQYF. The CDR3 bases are TGTGCCAGCAGCAAAGAATGTGCTAGCGGGGGTGGTACGCAGTATTTT.

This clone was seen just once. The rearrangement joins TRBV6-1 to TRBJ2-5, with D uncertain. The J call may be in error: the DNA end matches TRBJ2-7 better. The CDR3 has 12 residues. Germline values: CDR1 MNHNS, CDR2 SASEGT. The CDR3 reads CASAQISYEQYF. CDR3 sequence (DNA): TGTGCCAGCGCGCAGATCTCCTACGAGCAGTACTTC.

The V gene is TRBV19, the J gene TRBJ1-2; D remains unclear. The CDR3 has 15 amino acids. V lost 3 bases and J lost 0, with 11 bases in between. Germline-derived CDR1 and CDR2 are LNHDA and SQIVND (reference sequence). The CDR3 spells CASSMERAANYGYTF. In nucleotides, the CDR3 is TGTGCCAGTAGTATGGAGAGGGCAGCTAACTATGGCTACACCTTC.

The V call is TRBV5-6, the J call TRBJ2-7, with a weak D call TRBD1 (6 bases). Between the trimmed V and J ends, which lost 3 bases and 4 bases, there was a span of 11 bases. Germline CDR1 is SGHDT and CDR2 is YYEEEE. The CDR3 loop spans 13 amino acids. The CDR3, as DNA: TGTGCCAGCAGCTCCACAGGGCGATACGAGCAGTACTTC. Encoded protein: CASSSTGRYEQYF. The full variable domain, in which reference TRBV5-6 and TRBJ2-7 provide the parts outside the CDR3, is DAGVTQSPTHLIKTRGQQVTLRCSPKSGHDTVSWYQQALGQGPQFIFQYYEEEERQRGNFPDRFSGHQFPNYSSELNVNALLLGDSALYLCASSSTGRYEQYFGPGTRLTVT.